The clone carrying this TCR beta chain has ten or more counts. The antigen is not known. Trimming pared 0 bases from V and 8 bases from J, leaving 7 bases between. The CDR3 sequence is 12 residues long. CDR1 and CDR2 from the germline V gene are LGHDT and YNNKEL (reference sequence). In patients aged 18 to 65, hyperthyroidism was newly diagnosed, with duration under 2 months. Fresh 10 ml peripheral blood yielded PBMCs. Researchers amplified the TCR beta CDR3 regions from RNA transcripts. When the TCR CDR3 underwent first-round RT-PCR, the HTBI primer set was used. TCRdb ran MiXCR on the multiplex PCR reads and lists one entry per CDR3 protein. The table records hundreds of thousands of distinct CDR3 sequences, around a sixth of them present only once. This entry is derived from a study of T cells in Graves' hyperthyroidism and ophthalmopathy. The study, taken as a whole, reports: Classification by a 13 V-J model distinguished ophthalmopathy from stable hyperthyroidism.

Sequencing used blood. The receptor's source is a woman between 45 and 65 years old with Graves' hyperthyroidism that later progressed to Graves' ophthalmopathy. The chain uses TRBV3-1 and TRBJ1-2; D is uncertain. The CDR3 loop reads CASSQDRGGYTF. For the CDR3, the DNA is TGTGCCAGCAGCCAAGATCGCGGAGGCTACACCTTC. The variable domain in full, completed from reference TRBV3-1 and TRBJ1-2, reads DTAVSQTPKYLVTQMGNDKSIKCEQNLGHDTMYWYKQDSKKFLKIMFSYNNKELIINETVPNRFSPKSPDKAHLNLHINSLELGDSAVYFCASSQDRGGYTFGSGTRLTVV.